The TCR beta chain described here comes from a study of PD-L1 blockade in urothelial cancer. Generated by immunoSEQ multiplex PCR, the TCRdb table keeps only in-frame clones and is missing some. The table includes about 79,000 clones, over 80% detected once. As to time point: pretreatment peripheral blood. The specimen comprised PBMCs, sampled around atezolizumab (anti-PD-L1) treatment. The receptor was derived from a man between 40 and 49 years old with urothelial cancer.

For the CDR3, the DNA is TGTGCCAGCAGTCGGACAGGGGGAGATTACGAGCAGTACTTC. Its translation is CASSRTGGDYEQYF. The J gene is TRBJ2-7, the V gene TRBV6-1, with 10 bases identical to TRBD1. The V gene end was trimmed by 5 bases and the J gene end by 4 bases; junction bases not matched to a gene: 5. This CDR3 is 14 amino acids long. Germline CDR1 is MNHNS and CDR2 is SASEGT.